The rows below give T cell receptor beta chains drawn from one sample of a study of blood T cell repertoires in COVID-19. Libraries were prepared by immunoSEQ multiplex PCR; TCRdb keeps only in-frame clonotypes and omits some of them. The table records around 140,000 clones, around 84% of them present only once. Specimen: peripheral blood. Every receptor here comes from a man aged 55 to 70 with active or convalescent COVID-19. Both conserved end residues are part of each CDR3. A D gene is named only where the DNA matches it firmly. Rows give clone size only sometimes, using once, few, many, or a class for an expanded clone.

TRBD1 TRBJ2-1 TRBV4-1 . CASSQLPGQTNNEQFF TGCGCCAGCAGCCAGTTACCGGGACAGACGAACAATGAGCAGTTCTTC
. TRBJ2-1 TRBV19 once CASSTDRLNNEQFF TGTGCCAGTAGTACCGACAGACTCAACAATGAGCAGTTCTTC
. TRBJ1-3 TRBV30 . CAWSVGSGRTSGNTIYF TGTGCCTGGAGTGTAGGGAGCGGTCGGACTTCGGGAAACACCATATATTTT
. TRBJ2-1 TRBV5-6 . CASSLAWRYNEQFF TGTGCCAGCAGCTTGGCCTGGCGGTACAATGAGCAGTTCTTC
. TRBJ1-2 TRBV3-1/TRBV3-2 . CASSQDLGARGYTF TGTGCCAGCAGCCAAGATTTGGGCGCCCGAGGCTACACCTTC
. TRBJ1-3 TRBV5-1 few CASSLGSGRGNTIYF TGCGCCAGCAGCTTGGGTTCAGGTCGCGGAAACACCATATATTTT
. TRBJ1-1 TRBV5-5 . CASSFGDTEAFF TGTGCCAGCAGCTTCGGTGACACTGAAGCTTTCTTT
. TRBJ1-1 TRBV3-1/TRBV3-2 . CASSTWTVSALNTEAFF TGTGCCAGCAGCACGTGGACAGTCTCGGCCCTGAACACTGAAGCTTTCTTT
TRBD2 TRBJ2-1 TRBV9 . CASSPGGLAGSYNEQFF TGTGCCAGCAGCCCAGGCGGACTAGCGGGTTCCTACAATGAGCAGTTCTTC
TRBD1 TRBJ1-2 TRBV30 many CAWSPQTFTGGVSYTF TGTGCCTGGAGTCCGCAGACATTTACAGGGGGAGTTAGCTACACCTTC
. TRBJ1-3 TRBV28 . CASSLFTGRGNTIYF TGTGCCAGCAGTTTATTTACAGGGCGAGGAAACACCATATATTTT
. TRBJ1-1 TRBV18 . CASSPSGHRNTEAFF TGTGCCAGCTCACCCTCGGGACACCGGAACACTGAAGCTTTCTTT
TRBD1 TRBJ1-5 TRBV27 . CASSYGQGGGPQHF TGTGCCAGCAGTTATGGGCAGGGGGGTGGGCCCCAGCATTTT
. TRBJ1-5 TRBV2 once CASSEGGSNQPQHF TGTGCCAGCAGTGAGGGAGGGTCCAATCAGCCCCAGCATTTT
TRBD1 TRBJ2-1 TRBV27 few CASSSGQGINEQFF TGTGCCAGCAGTTCCGGACAGGGGATAAATGAGCAGTTCTTC
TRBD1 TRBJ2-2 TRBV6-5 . CASRTGTGELFF TGTGCCAGCCGGACAGGGACCGGGGAGCTGTTTTTT
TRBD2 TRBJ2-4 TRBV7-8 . CASSFAAGAGVVKNIQYF TGTGCCAGCAGCTTTGCGGCGGGAGCTGGGGTGGTCAAAAACATTCAGTACTTC
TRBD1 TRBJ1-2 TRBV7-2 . CASSLGTGNYGYTF TGTGCCAGCAGCTTAGGGACAGGGAACTATGGCTACACCTTC
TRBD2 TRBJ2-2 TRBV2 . CASMRGAGELFF TGTGCCAGCATGCGGGGGGCCGGGGAGCTGTTTTTT
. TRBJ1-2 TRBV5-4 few CASSTYNYGYTF TGTGCCAGCAGCACCTATAACTATGGCTACACCTTC
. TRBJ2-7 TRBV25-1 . CASSELLDSSYEQYF TGTGCCAGCAGTGAGCTCTTGGACAGCTCCTACGAGCAGTACTTC
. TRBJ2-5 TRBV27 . CASSFGLVGETQYF TGTGCCAGCAGTTTTGGTCTAGTCGGTGAGACCCAGTACTTC
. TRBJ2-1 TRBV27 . CASSPVWELDNEQFF TGTGCCAGCAGTCCCGTTTGGGAGTTGGATAATGAGCAGTTCTTC
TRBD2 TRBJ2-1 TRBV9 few CASTRSPAGSSYNEQFF TGTGCCAGCACCCGTAGCCCAGCGGGGAGCTCCTACAATGAGCAGTTCTTC
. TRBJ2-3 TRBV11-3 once CASSLGRGTQYF TGTGCCAGCAGCCTGGGCAGGGGCACGCAGTATTTT
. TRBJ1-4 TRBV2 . CASRQLNEKLFF TGTGCCAGCAGACAGCTTAATGAAAAACTGTTTTTT
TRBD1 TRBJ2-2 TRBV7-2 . CASSAGTGVSGGELFF TGTGCCAGCAGCGCCGGGACAGGGGTGTCTGGTGGGGAGCTGTTTTTT
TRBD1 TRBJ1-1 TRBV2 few CASSRGRTEAFF TGTGCCAGCAGTAGGGGGCGAACTGAAGCTTTCTTT
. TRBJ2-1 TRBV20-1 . CSASATPSGRRFNEQFF TGCAGTGCTAGTGCCACCCCCAGCGGCCGACGCTTCAATGAGCAGTTCTTC